Listed below are T cell receptor beta chains from one sample, sequenced in a study of shared clonotypes between healthy human individuals. Libraries were prepared by immunoSEQ multiplex PCR; TCRdb keeps only in-frame clonotypes and omits some of them. The sample holds approximately 460,000 clones, roughly three quarters seen once. Sequencing was done on a sample of PBMCs. The receptors come from a woman aged 40 to 50 in good health. Some clones in this sample may be carry-over from other donors' samples. The CDR3 runs from the conserved cysteine through the conserved F or W. D genes are given only for firm matches. A row's size may be missing; if present it is once, few, many or a size class.

len: 16; v_gene: TRBV28; d_gene: -; abundance: once; j_gene: TRBJ1-5; CDR3nt: TGTGCCAGCAGTTCCTATAGAAGAACTCACAATCAGCCCCAGCATTTT; CDR3aa: CASSSYRRTHNQPQHF
len: 17; v_gene: TRBV4-2; d_gene: -; abundance: -; j_gene: TRBJ1-5; CDR3nt: TGTGCCAGCAGCTACTCTAAGGACTTTCAGACCCATCAGCCCCAGCATTTT; CDR3aa: CASSYSKDFQTHQPQHF
len: 14; v_gene: TRBV7-3; d_gene: -; abundance: few; j_gene: TRBJ1-5; CDR3nt: TGTGCCAGCAGCGGGAGAGGGGTTCGTCAGCCCCAGCATTTT; CDR3aa: CASSGRGVRQPQHF
len: 16; v_gene: TRBV7-8; d_gene: TRBD2; abundance: -; j_gene: TRBJ2-7; CDR3nt: TGTGCCAGCAGCTTAGATAGGCTAGCGGGGGGCTACGAGCAGTACTTC; CDR3aa: CASSLDRLAGGYEQYF
len: 16; v_gene: TRBV9; d_gene: TRBD1; abundance: -; j_gene: TRBJ1-4; CDR3nt: TGTGCCAGCAGCGTCGATCAGGGGGCGCGGAATGAAAAACTGTTTTTT; CDR3aa: CASSVDQGARNEKLFF
len: 15; v_gene: TRBV10-1; d_gene: TRBD2; abundance: -; j_gene: TRBJ2-7; CDR3nt: TGCGCCAGCAGCCAGCGGGAACAAGAGACTTACGAGCAGTACTTC; CDR3aa: CASSQREQETYEQYF
len: 13; v_gene: TRBV6-1; d_gene: -; abundance: -; j_gene: TRBJ1-5; CDR3nt: TGTGCCAGTACACGCACGTTTGATCAGCCCCAGCATTTT; CDR3aa: CASTRTFDQPQHF
len: 17; v_gene: TRBV19; d_gene: TRBD1; abundance: -; j_gene: TRBJ1-3; CDR3nt: TGTGCCACCGACGGCTACAGGGGCGCGCTCTCTGGAAACACCATATATTTT; CDR3aa: CATDGYRGALSGNTIYF
len: 15; v_gene: TRBV28; d_gene: TRBD1; abundance: many; j_gene: TRBJ1-1; CDR3nt: TGTGCCAGCAGCCCCTTTGCAGGGGGCATAGGGGAAGCTTTCTTT; CDR3aa: CASSPFAGGIGEAFF
len: 15; v_gene: TRBV6-6; d_gene: -; abundance: -; j_gene: TRBJ2-6; CDR3nt: TGTGCCAGCAAAGGTTCAGGGGACGGGGCCAACGTCCTGACTTTC; CDR3aa: CASKGSGDGANVLTF
len: 17; v_gene: TRBV6-1; d_gene: -; abundance: -; j_gene: TRBJ1-5; CDR3nt: TGTGCCAGCAGTGATTTCCTCAGGACAAATAGCAATCAGCCCCAGCATTTT; CDR3aa: CASSDFLRTNSNQPQHF
len: 14; v_gene: TRBV7-3; d_gene: -; abundance: -; j_gene: TRBJ2-1; CDR3nt: TGTGCCAGCAGCTTAAATATCGGCCAGTATGAGCAGTTCTTC; CDR3aa: CASSLNIGQYEQFF
len: 13; v_gene: TRBV6-5; d_gene: TRBD1; abundance: -; j_gene: TRBJ1-1; CDR3nt: TGTGCCAGCAGCAGGGACAGGGGAACTGAAGCTTTCTTT; CDR3aa: CASSRDRGTEAFF
len: 13; v_gene: TRBV7-2; d_gene: -; abundance: once; j_gene: TRBJ2-7; CDR3nt: TGTGCAAGGCCCGGGAAGAGCTCCTACGAGCAGTACTTC; CDR3aa: CARPGKSSYEQYF
len: 14; v_gene: TRBV7-9; d_gene: -; abundance: -; j_gene: TRBJ2-7; CDR3nt: TGTGCCAGCAGCTTCGGGGCTTGGGTTTACGAGCAGTACTTC; CDR3aa: CASSFGAWVYEQYF
len: 17; v_gene: TRBV27; d_gene: -; abundance: -; j_gene: TRBJ1-5; CDR3nt: TGTGCCAGCAGTCCAATGGGTGTGGGGGCCCTTATGCAGCCCCAGCATTTT; CDR3aa: CASSPMGVGALMQPQHF
len: 15; v_gene: TRBV11-3; d_gene: TRBD2; abundance: once; j_gene: TRBJ2-7; CDR3nt: TGTGCCAGCAGCTTAAGCGGGAGCGCCTCCTACGAGCAGTACTTC; CDR3aa: CASSLSGSASYEQYF
len: 14; v_gene: TRBV28; d_gene: -; abundance: -; j_gene: TRBJ1-4; CDR3nt: TGTGCCAGCAGTTTACCCGGGGTGGTAGAAAAACTGTTTTTT; CDR3aa: CASSLPGVVEKLFF
len: 12; v_gene: TRBV5-1; d_gene: TRBD2; abundance: many; j_gene: TRBJ2-1; CDR3nt: TGCGCCAGCAGCTTGTCTGGGCGGGAGTGGGTCTTC; CDR3aa: CASSLSGREWVF
len: 19; v_gene: TRBV12-5; d_gene: TRBD1; abundance: -; j_gene: TRBJ2-3; CDR3nt: TGTGCTAGTGGTTTGGCCGAAAAGAAGACAGGGAGTGGCACAGATACGCAGTATTTT; CDR3aa: CASGLAEKKTGSGTDTQYF
len: 14; v_gene: TRBV18; d_gene: -; abundance: -; j_gene: TRBJ2-2; CDR3nt: TGTGCCAGCTCCCGAATTACGAACACCGGGGAGCTGTTTTTT; CDR3aa: CASSRITNTGELFF
len: 17; v_gene: TRBV4-2; d_gene: TRBD2; abundance: once; j_gene: TRBJ2-3; CDR3nt: TGTGCCAGCAGCCAGGGGACTAGCGGATCTAGCACAGATACGCAGTATTTT; CDR3aa: CASSQGTSGSSTDTQYF
len: 15; v_gene: TRBV4-3; d_gene: TRBD1; abundance: -; j_gene: TRBJ2-1; CDR3nt: TGCGCCAGCAGCCAAGAGGACAGGGGGCTCAATGAGCAGTTCTTC; CDR3aa: CASSQEDRGLNEQFF
len: 11; v_gene: TRBV30; d_gene: TRBD1; abundance: -; j_gene: TRBJ1-4; CDR3nt: TGTGCCTGCAGACAGGGGGAAAAACTGTTTTTT; CDR3aa: CACRQGEKLFF
len: 16; v_gene: TRBV11-1; d_gene: -; abundance: -; j_gene: TRBJ2-1; CDR3nt: TGTGCCAGCAGCCCCCCGCGACGGGAGTTTGTTAATGAGCAGTTCTTC; CDR3aa: CASSPPRREFVNEQFF
len: 17; v_gene: TRBV11-1; d_gene: TRBD1; abundance: -; j_gene: TRBJ2-7; CDR3nt: TGTGCCAGCAGCCCCGGGACAGGGGGCGCCCACGGGTACGAGCAGTACTTC; CDR3aa: CASSPGTGGAHGYEQYF
len: 13; v_gene: TRBV7-9; d_gene: -; abundance: -; j_gene: TRBJ2-7; CDR3nt: TGTGCCAGCAGCTTACCGGGATCTTACGAGCAGTACTTC; CDR3aa: CASSLPGSYEQYF
len: 14; v_gene: TRBV27; d_gene: -; abundance: few; j_gene: TRBJ2-3; CDR3nt: TGTGCCAGCAGTTTTTGGGCTAGCACAGATACGCAGTATTTT; CDR3aa: CASSFWASTDTQYF
len: 15; v_gene: TRBV5-1; d_gene: TRBD1; abundance: few; j_gene: TRBJ1-2; CDR3nt: TGCGCCAGCAGCGTAACGACAGGGTCAAACTATGGCTACACCTTC; CDR3aa: CASSVTTGSNYGYTF
len: 13; v_gene: TRBV30; d_gene: TRBD1; abundance: -; j_gene: TRBJ2-7; CDR3nt: TGTGCCTGGTCCGGGACAGCATCCTACGAGCAGTACTTC; CDR3aa: CAWSGTASYEQYF
len: 15; v_gene: TRBV11-2; d_gene: TRBD2; abundance: -; j_gene: TRBJ2-1; CDR3nt: TGTGCCAGCAGCAGGACTAGCGGGGAGTACAATGAGCAGTTCTTC; CDR3aa: CASSRTSGEYNEQFF
len: 12; v_gene: TRBV28; d_gene: -; abundance: -; j_gene: TRBJ2-7; CDR3nt: TGTGCCAGCAGTTTCGGTATCACCGAGCAGTACTTC; CDR3aa: CASSFGITEQYF
len: 17; v_gene: TRBV5-1; d_gene: -; abundance: few; j_gene: TRBJ2-2; CDR3nt: TGCGCCAGCAGCTTGGCCCCGGTCCAGCAGGACACCGGGGAGCTGTTTTTT; CDR3aa: CASSLAPVQQDTGELFF
len: 13; v_gene: TRBV15; d_gene: -; abundance: -; j_gene: TRBJ1-1; CDR3nt: TGTGCCACCAGCAGAGATTTGGGAGGTGAAGCTTTCTTT; CDR3aa: CATSRDLGGEAFF
len: 15; v_gene: TRBV2; d_gene: TRBD2; abundance: -; j_gene: TRBJ2-1; CDR3nt: TGTGCCAGCAGTGAAGAGGCGGGAGGTGCCGATGAGCAGTTCTTC; CDR3aa: CASSEEAGGADEQFF
len: 14; v_gene: TRBV5-1; d_gene: -; abundance: -; j_gene: TRBJ2-1; CDR3nt: TGCGCCAGTACCCTGGACAGCAGGGCGAATGAGCAGTTCTTC; CDR3aa: CASTLDSRANEQFF
len: 14; v_gene: TRBV7-3; d_gene: TRBD2; abundance: few; j_gene: TRBJ2-2; CDR3nt: TGTGCCAGCAAAACTAGCGGGTTTACCGGGGAGCTGTTTTTT; CDR3aa: CASKTSGFTGELFF
len: 14; v_gene: TRBV10-3; d_gene: -; abundance: -; j_gene: TRBJ2-3; CDR3nt: TGTGCCATCAGCAAAGGGGGGGGGACAGATACGCAGTATTTT; CDR3aa: CAISKGGGTDTQYF
len: 14; v_gene: TRBV28; d_gene: -; abundance: -; j_gene: TRBJ1-1; CDR3nt: TGTGCCAGCAGTTTATTGGCTAAGAACACTGAAGCTTTCTTT; CDR3aa: CASSLLAKNTEAFF
len: 15; v_gene: TRBV7-9; d_gene: -; abundance: -; j_gene: TRBJ2-7; CDR3nt: TGTGCCAGCAGCTTTTCCATGCAGGGAGCGTACGAGCAGTACTTC; CDR3aa: CASSFSMQGAYEQYF
len: 16; v_gene: TRBV5-5; d_gene: TRBD2; abundance: -; j_gene: TRBJ2-5; CDR3nt: TGTGCCAGCAGCCCGTCTAGCGGGAGGGCCGGTGAGACCCAGTACTTC; CDR3aa: CASSPSSGRAGETQYF
len: 16; v_gene: TRBV7-9; d_gene: TRBD1; abundance: many; j_gene: TRBJ2-7; CDR3nt: TGTGCCAGCAGCTTAGAACTGGGACAGGGGTCCTACGAGCAGTACTTC; CDR3aa: CASSLELGQGSYEQYF
len: 15; v_gene: TRBV7-3; d_gene: -; abundance: -; j_gene: TRBJ2-1; CDR3nt: TGTGCCAGCAGCCCCGGCGGGGAGACCTACAATGAGCAGTTCTTC; CDR3aa: CASSPGGETYNEQFF
len: 17; v_gene: TRBV30; d_gene: TRBD1; abundance: many; j_gene: TRBJ2-5; CDR3nt: TGTGCCTGGAGTAAGGGACAGGGTTGGACAACTCAAGAGACCCAGTACTTC; CDR3aa: CAWSKGQGWTTQETQYF
len: 13; v_gene: TRBV19; d_gene: TRBD1; abundance: -; j_gene: TRBJ1-2; CDR3nt: TGTGCCAGTAGGACAGGGGGTAGCTATGGCTACACCTTC; CDR3aa: CASRTGGSYGYTF